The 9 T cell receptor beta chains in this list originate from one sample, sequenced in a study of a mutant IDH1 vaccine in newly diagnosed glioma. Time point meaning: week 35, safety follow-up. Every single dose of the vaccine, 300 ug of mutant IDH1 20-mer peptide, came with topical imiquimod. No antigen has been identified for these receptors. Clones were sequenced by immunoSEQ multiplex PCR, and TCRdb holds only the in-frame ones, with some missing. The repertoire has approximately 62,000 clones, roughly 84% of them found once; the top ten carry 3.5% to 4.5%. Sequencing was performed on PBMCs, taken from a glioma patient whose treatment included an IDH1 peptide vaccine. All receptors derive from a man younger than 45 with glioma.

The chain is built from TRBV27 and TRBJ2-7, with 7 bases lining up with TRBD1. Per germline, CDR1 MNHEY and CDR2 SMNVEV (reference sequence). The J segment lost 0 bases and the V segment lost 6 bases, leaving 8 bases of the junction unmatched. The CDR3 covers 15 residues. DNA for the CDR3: TGTGCCAGCAGGACAGGGTCCACAAGCTCCTACGAGCAGTACTTC. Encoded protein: CASRTGSTSSYEQYF.

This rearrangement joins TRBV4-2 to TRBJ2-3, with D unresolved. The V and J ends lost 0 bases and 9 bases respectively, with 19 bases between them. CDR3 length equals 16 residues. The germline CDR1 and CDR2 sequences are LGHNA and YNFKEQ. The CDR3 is CASSQESAGRQWTQYF. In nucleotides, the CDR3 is TGTGCCAGCAGCCAAGAATCGGCAGGCCGGCAATGGACGCAGTATTTT.

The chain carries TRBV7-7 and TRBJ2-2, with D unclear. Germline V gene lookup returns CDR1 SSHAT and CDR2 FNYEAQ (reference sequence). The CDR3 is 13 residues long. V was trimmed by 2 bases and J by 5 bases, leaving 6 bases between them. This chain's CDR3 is CASSLKYTGELFF. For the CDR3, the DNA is TGTGCCAGCAGCTTAAAGTATACCGGGGAGCTGTTTTTT.

The CDR3 sequence is CASSPRGWAYEQYF. In DNA form, the CDR3 reads TGTGCCAGTAGTCCCCGGGGGTGGGCCTACGAGCAGTACTTC. The V call is TRBV19, the J call TRBJ2-7, with a weak D call TRBD2 (6 bases). CDR3 length: 14 residues. The V end lost 5 bases, the J end lost 2 bases, and 13 bases lay between the germline ends. Germline V gives CDR1 LNHDA, CDR2 SQIVND (reference sequence).

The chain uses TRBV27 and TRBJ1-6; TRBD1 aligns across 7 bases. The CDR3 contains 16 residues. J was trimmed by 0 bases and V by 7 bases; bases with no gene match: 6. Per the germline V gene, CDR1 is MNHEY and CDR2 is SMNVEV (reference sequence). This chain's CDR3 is CASTLTGSSYNSPLHF. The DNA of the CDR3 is TGTGCCAGCACCCTGACAGGGAGCTCCTATAATTCACCCCTCCACTTT.

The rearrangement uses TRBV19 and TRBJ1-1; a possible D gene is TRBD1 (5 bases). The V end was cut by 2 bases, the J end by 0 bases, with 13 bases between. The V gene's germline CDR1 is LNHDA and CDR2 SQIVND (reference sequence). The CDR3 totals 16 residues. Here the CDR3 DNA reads TGTGCCAGTAGTATAAGGGGTGCCCTTATGAACACTGAAGCTTTCTTT. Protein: CASSIRGALMNTEAFF.

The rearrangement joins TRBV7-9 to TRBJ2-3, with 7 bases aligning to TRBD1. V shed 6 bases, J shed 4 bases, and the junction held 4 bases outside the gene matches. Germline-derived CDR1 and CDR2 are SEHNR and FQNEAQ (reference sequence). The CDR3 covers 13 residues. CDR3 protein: CASSFGTADTQYF. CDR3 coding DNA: TGTGCCAGCAGTTTCGGGACAGCAGATACGCAGTATTTT.

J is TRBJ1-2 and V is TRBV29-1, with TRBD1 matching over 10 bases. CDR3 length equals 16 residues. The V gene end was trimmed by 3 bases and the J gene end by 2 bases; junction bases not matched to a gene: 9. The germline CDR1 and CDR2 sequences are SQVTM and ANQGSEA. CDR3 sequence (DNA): TGCAGCGTTGACAATGACAGGGGGCATAGAAACTATGGCTACACCTTC. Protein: CSVDNDRGHRNYGYTF.

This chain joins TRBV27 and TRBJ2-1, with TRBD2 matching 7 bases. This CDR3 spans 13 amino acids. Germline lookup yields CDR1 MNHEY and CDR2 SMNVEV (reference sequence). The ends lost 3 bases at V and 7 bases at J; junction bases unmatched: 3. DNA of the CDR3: TGTGCCAGCAGTTTCGGGGGAGGGAATGAGCAGTTCTTC. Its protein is CASSFGGGNEQFF.